These 28 T cell receptor beta chains were sequenced from one sample in a study of T cells and Merkel cell carcinoma outcomes. Profiling relied on immunoSEQ multiplex PCR, and the TCRdb table lists in-frame clones only, not all of them. The sample has 15,000 to 25,000 clones, over 70% seen once; the top ten hold 3% to 3.5%. The specimen was tumor tissue from Merkel cell carcinoma. The receptors stem from a human donor with Merkel cell carcinoma.

Only one count was recorded for this clone. CDR3 in DNA: TGTGCCAGCAGCTTAGCTAGCGGGGGGGACACAGATACGCAGTATTTT. This gives the protein CASSLASGGDTDTQYF. This chain links TRBV5-4 with TRBJ2-3; 12 bases line up with TRBD2. The CDR3 is made up of 16 amino acids. CDR1 SGHNT and CDR2 YYREEE come from the germline V gene (reference sequence). Trimming cost V 2 bases and J 2 bases; bases outside gene matches: 3.

The V and J genes are TRBV5-1 and TRBJ2-2; 8 nucleotides align to TRBD2. Trimming at V came to 3 bases and at J to 4 bases, leaving 17 bases not matched to a gene. Germline lookup yields CDR1 SGHRS and CDR2 YFSETQ. The CDR3 is 19 residues long. The CDR3 nucleotides read TGCGCCAGCAGCTATGGGCGACTAGCGTCCGGGGACGCCACCGGGGAGCTGTTTTTT. Encoded protein: CASSYGRLASGDATGELFF.

The rearrangement links TRBV30 to TRBJ1-6; D ambiguous. V lost 6 bases, J lost 0 bases, and 9 bases lay in between. Germline values: CDR1 GTSNPN, CDR2 SVGIG (reference sequence). This CDR3 has 14 residues. The CDR3 is CACRPSSYNSPLHF. Here the CDR3 DNA reads TGTGCCTGCCGACCGAGCTCCTATAATTCACCCCTCCACTTT.

V gene TRBV28 combines with J gene TRBJ1-3; D remains unclear. V lost 3 bases to trimming and J lost 0 bases, with 6 bases between them. The CDR3 is 14 amino acids. Germline V gene data show CDR1 as MDHEN and CDR2 as SYDVKM. This CDR3 is CASSLAGSGNTIYF. The CDR3 region has the DNA TGTGCCAGCAGTTTGGCGGGCTCTGGAAACACCATATATTTT.

Worth noting for this clone: Other DNA sequences in the same sample also yield this CDR3. The V call is TRBV5-1, the J call TRBJ1-1; D call uncertain. This CDR3 is 14 amino acids long. V was shortened by 4 bases and J by 1 base, with 11 bases between the two germline ends. Germline V gives CDR1 SGHRS, CDR2 YFSETQ. This CDR3 reads CASSPYRENTEAFF. CDR3 DNA sequence: TGCGCCAGCAGCCCCTACAGAGAGAACACTGAAGCTTTCTTT.

The rearrangement links TRBV7-3 to TRBJ2-7; D remains unclear. CDR1 is SGHTA and CDR2 is FQGTGA in the germline V gene. V was cut by 0 bases and J by 0 bases, with 9 bases left in between. This CDR3 has 15 amino acids. The chain's CDR3 is CASSLTVKSSYEQYF. As DNA, the CDR3 is TGTGCCAGCAGCTTAACGGTCAAAAGCTCCTACGAGCAGTACTTC.

The genes are TRBV15 and TRBJ1-1; D ambiguous. Per the germline V gene, CDR1 is LNHNV and CDR2 is YYDKDF (reference sequence). V was cut by 4 bases and J by 3 bases, with 9 bases left in between. The CDR3 consists of 13 residues. CDR3 nucleotide sequence: TGTGCCACCAGCACTAGTGGGGACACTGAAGCTTTCTTT. Translating gives CATSTSGDTEAFF.

This sequence joins TRBV11-3 and TRBJ1-1; D possibly corresponds to TRBD1 (5 bases). Germline V gives CDR1 SGHNT, CDR2 YENEEA. CDR3 length: 14 amino acids. The germline V and J ends were trimmed by 2 bases and 3 bases, with 10 bases remaining between them. The CDR3 DNA reads as TGTGCCAGCAGCTTACCCAGGGACTACACTGAAGCTTTCTTT. It encodes CASSLPRDYTEAFF.

The chain links TRBV6-1 to TRBJ1-2; a weak D match, TRBD1 (6 bases). Germline V lookup: CDR1 MNHNS, CDR2 SASEGT. The CDR3 loop spans 10 amino acids. V was shortened by 7 bases and J by 8 bases, with 8 bases between the two germline ends. The CDR3 region is CASNGGGYTF. In nucleotides, the CDR3 is TGTGCCAGCAACGGGGGCGGCTACACCTTC.

This clone is medium-sized by share. The V gene is TRBV20-1, the J gene TRBJ2-7, with D maybe TRBD2 (5 bases). The V gene's germline CDR1 is DFQATT and CDR2 SNEGSKA (reference sequence). The CDR3 contains 11 residues. Deletions cut 7 bases from V and 6 bases from J, with 13 bases between. CDR3 region: CSDSLGGEQYF. DNA for the CDR3: TGCAGTGATTCGCTCGGAGGCGAGCAGTACTTC.

This rearrangement joins TRBV25-1 to TRBJ2-7, with D perhaps TRBD2 (6 bases). V lost 6 bases and J 3 bases, leaving 9 bases between the germline ends. This CDR3 is built from 12 residues. Germline values: CDR1 MGHDK, CDR2 SYGVNS. CDR3 sequence: CASRAGGYEQYF. CDR3 sequence (DNA): TGTGCCAGCAGAGCGGGCGGCTACGAGCAGTACTTC.

V usage is TRBV27 and J usage is TRBJ2-1; D is unclear. Germline CDR1 and CDR2: MNHEY and SMNVEV (reference sequence). The CDR3 has 13 residues. The V end was cut by 1 base, the J end by 7 bases, with 8 bases between. The CDR3 nucleotides read TGTGCCAGCAGTTTATTGGGAAGGAATGAGCAGTTCTTC. Residues: CASSLLGRNEQFF.

In this sample, this clone is medium-sized. V and J are TRBV11-3 and TRBJ1-3; no firm D call. Germline V gene data show CDR1 as SGHNT and CDR2 as YENEEA. This CDR3 region has 12 residues. V was clipped by 5 bases and J by 4 bases, with 6 bases between them. The CDR3 bases are TGTGCCAGCAGCCCTCGGGGAAACACCATATATTTT. This encodes CASSPRGNTIYF.

This clone was observed once. V and J are TRBV30 and TRBJ1-1; D remains ambiguous. The CDR3 spans 12 residues. From germline, CDR1 is GTSNPN and CDR2 SVGIG (reference sequence). The ends were cut back, 4 bases at V and 4 bases at J, with 10 bases in the middle. The CDR3 protein is CAWIWAPTEAFF. CDR3 in DNA: TGTGCCTGGATATGGGCACCCACTGAAGCTTTCTTT.

V usage is TRBV4-2 and J usage is TRBJ2-3, with TRBD2 matching 9 bases. This CDR3 comprises 17 residues. V lost 2 bases and J lost 2; bases outside the gene matches: 8. Per germline, CDR1 LGHNA and CDR2 YNFKEQ. This CDR3 reads CASSQTETSGLTDTQYF. As DNA, the CDR3 is TGTGCCAGCAGCCAAACCGAAACTAGCGGGCTCACAGATACGCAGTATTTT.

The V call is TRBV5-6, the J call TRBJ1-5; no definite D call. The CDR3 runs 17 residues. Germline values: CDR1 SGHDT, CDR2 YYEEEE. The V end lost 0 bases, the J end lost 0 bases, and 13 bases lay between the germline ends. CDR3 loop: CASSLGAGPHSNQPQHF. CDR3 DNA: TGTGCCAGCAGCTTGGGGGCGGGTCCTCATAGCAATCAGCCCCAGCATTTT.

This chain joins TRBV4-2 and TRBJ2-7; weak D call: TRBD2 (6 bases). This CDR3 region has 16 residues. The germline V and J ends were trimmed by 1 base and 7 bases, with 20 bases remaining between them. From germline, CDR1 is LGHNA and CDR2 YNFKEQ. The CDR3 nucleotides read TGTGCCAGCAGCCAAGTCCCGCTACTAGCTCACCGTGAGCAGTACTTC. Translating gives CASSQVPLLAHREQYF.

V is TRBV13 and J is TRBJ2-1, with D tentatively TRBD2 (5 bases). CDR3 length: 12 amino acids. Between the trimmed V and J ends, which lost 5 bases and 7 bases, there was a span of 9 bases. From germline, CDR1 is PRHDT and CDR2 FYEKMQ (reference sequence). The CDR3 region is CASSRGLNEQFF. Here the CDR3 DNA reads TGTGCCAGCAGCCGCGGACTGAATGAGCAGTTCTTC.

This sequence joins TRBV11-2 and TRBJ2-3; no clear D. Germline V gene sequence: CDR1 SGHAT, CDR2 FQNNGV. Trimming shortened V by 3 bases and J by 2 bases, and 12 bases separated the two germline ends. The CDR3 covers 15 residues. For the CDR3, the DNA is TGTGCCAGCAGCTTTCGTTTAGTAGTCACAGATACGCAGTATTTT. This gives the protein CASSFRLVVTDTQYF. The variable domain in full, completed from reference TRBV11-2 and TRBJ2-3, reads EAGVAQSPRYKIIEKRQSVAFWCNPISGHATLYWYQQILGQGPKLLIQFQNNGVVDDSQLPKDRFSAERLKGVDSTLKIQPAKLEDSAVYLCASSFRLVVTDTQYFGPGTRLTVL.

The chain links TRBV2 to TRBJ2-3, with 9 bases lining up with TRBD2. Germline CDR1 SNHLY, CDR2 FYNNEI. With V trimmed by 7 bases and J by 6 bases, 8 bases remained unmatched. This CDR3 has 14 amino acids. The CDR3 sequence: CASKGILAGDTQYF. Written as DNA, the CDR3 is TGTGCCAGCAAGGGAATACTAGCGGGTGATACGCAGTATTTT.

The rearrangement links TRBV7-9 to TRBJ2-3, with D uncertain. V lost 8 bases and J lost 5, with 8 bases in between. CDR3 length equals 11 residues. The germline V gene encodes CDR1 SEHNR and CDR2 FQNEAQ (reference sequence). CDR3 loop: CASRMKDTQYF. The CDR3, as DNA: TGTGCCAGCCGAATGAAAGATACGCAGTATTTT.

The chain links TRBV5-4 to TRBJ2-6, with unresolved D. V lost 4 bases and J lost 7, with 9 bases in between. Germline V CDR1 and CDR2: SGHNT, YYREEE (reference sequence). CDR3 length equals 13 residues. This CDR3 is CASSLPPANVLTF. As DNA, the CDR3 is TGTGCCAGCAGCCTCCCTCCCGCCAACGTCCTGACTTTC. The full variable domain, completed using reference TRBV5-4 and TRBJ2-6, is ETGVTQSPTHLIKTRGQQVTLRCSSQSGHNTVSWYQQALGQGPQFIFQYYREEENGRGNFPPRFSGLQFPNYSSELNVNALELDDSALYLCASSLPPANVLTFGAGSRLTVL.

The V call is TRBV18, the J call TRBJ2-3; D is possibly TRBD1 or TRBD2 (5 bases each). This CDR3 is 16 amino acids long. Trimming cost V 2 bases and J 1 base, with 13 bases left between them. In germline, CDR1 is KGHSH, CDR2 LQKENI. In DNA form, the CDR3 reads TGTGCCAGCTCACCAATCCATTTGGGGGGCACAGATACGCAGTATTTT. This gives the protein CASSPIHLGGTDTQYF.

The genes are TRBV11-3 and TRBJ2-2, with D unclear. Trimming removed 2 bases at V and 8 bases at J, with 9 bases between. The V gene's germline CDR1 is SGHNT and CDR2 YENEEA. This CDR3 comprises 13 residues. Here the CDR3 reads CASSLTATGELFF. CDR3 DNA sequence: TGTGCCAGCAGCTTAACGGCCACGGGGGAGCTGTTTTTT.

This chain connects TRBV28 to TRBJ2-3, with TRBD2 matching over 7 bases. CDR1 and CDR2 from the germline V gene are MDHEN and SYDVKM. V gave up 3 bases and J gave up 4 bases; unmatched junction bases: 4. The CDR3 is 14 amino acids. CDR3 region: CASSFRRESDTQYF. The CDR3 DNA reads TGTGCCAGCAGTTTTCGGCGGGAGTCAGATACGCAGTATTTT.

DNA for the CDR3: TGTGCCAGCAGTTTCCTGTACGAGCAGTACTTC. This gives the protein CASSFLYEQYF. The V gene is TRBV28, the J gene TRBJ2-7; D remains ambiguous. Germline assignment: CDR1 MDHEN and CDR2 SYDVKM. V lost 3 bases to trimming and J lost 4 bases, with 4 bases between them. The length of the CDR3 is 11 residues.

This clone was seen a handful of times. The gene calls are TRBV5-6 and TRBJ1-2; no firm D call. V was trimmed by 0 bases and J by 4 bases, leaving 13 bases between them. The CDR3 has 15 residues. The germline V gene has CDR1 SGHDT and CDR2 YYEEEE. The CDR3 here is CASSLGSLVGYGYTF. The CDR3 DNA reads TGTGCCAGCAGCTTGGGGTCCCTCGTGGGCTATGGCTACACCTTC.

V and J are TRBV11-3 and TRBJ2-5; TRBD1 might be the D (8 bases). Germline CDR1 SGHNT, CDR2 YENEEA. The length of the CDR3 is 15 residues. V lost 5 bases, J lost 4 bases, and 17 bases lay in between. CDR3: CASSQLQGEGETQYF. The CDR3 region has the DNA TGTGCCAGCAGCCAATTACAGGGGGAGGGAGAGACCCAGTACTTC.